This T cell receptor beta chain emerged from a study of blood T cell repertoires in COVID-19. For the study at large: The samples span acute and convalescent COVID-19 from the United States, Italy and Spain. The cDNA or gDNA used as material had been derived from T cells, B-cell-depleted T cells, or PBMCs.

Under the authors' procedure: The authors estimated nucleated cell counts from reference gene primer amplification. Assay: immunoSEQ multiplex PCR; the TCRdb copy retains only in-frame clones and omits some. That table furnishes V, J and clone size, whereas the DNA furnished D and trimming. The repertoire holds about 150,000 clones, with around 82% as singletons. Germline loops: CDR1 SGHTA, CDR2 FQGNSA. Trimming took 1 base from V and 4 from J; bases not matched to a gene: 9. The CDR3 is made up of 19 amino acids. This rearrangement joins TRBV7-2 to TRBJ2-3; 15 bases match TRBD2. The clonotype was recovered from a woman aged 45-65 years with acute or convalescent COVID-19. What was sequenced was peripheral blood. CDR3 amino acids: CASSLGKRTSGGAADTQYF. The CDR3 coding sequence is TGTGCCAGCAGCTTAGGAAAGAGGACTAGCGGGGGGGCGGCAGATACGCAGTATTTT.